A selection of T cell receptor beta chains follows, all from one sample in a study of blood T cell repertoires in COVID-19. Clones were sequenced by immunoSEQ multiplex PCR, and TCRdb holds only the in-frame ones, with some missing. This sample has about 52,000 clones, with under 90% found just once. Source material: peripheral blood. The receptors come from a man between 65 and 79 years old with acute or convalescent COVID-19. Each CDR3 is given with its conserved first and last residue. A D gene is named only where the DNA matches it firmly. Size values are once, few and many counts, or a class for expanded clones, and some rows have none.

clone_size	v_call	d_call	j_call	cdr3_aa	cdr3_nt
-	TRBV5-5	TRBD2	TRBJ2-5	CASGLYPGLAGATWVETQYF	TGTGCCAGCGGCTTATATCCGGGACTAGCGGGGGCAACGTGGGTGGAGACCCAGTACTTC
-	TRBV3-1/TRBV3-2	-	TRBJ1-2	CASSQARQWDGYTF	TGTGCCAGCAGCCAAGCAAGACAATGGGATGGCTACACCTTC
-	TRBV6-5	TRBD2	TRBJ2-3	CASSRTSGRGDTQYF	TGTGCCAGCAGCCGGACTAGCGGGAGGGGAGATACGCAGTATTTT
-	TRBV5-1	-	TRBJ2-4	CASSYASSADVKNIQYF	TGCGCCAGCAGCTATGCGTCTAGTGCTGACGTCAAAAACATTCAGTACTTC
-	TRBV5-1	-	TRBJ1-3	CASSLSGPGTGNTIYF	TGCGCCAGCAGCTTGAGTGGTCCCGGGACAGGAAACACCATATATTTT
-	TRBV5-1	TRBD2	TRBJ2-5	CASSLLGLAGEETQYF	TGCGCCAGCAGCTTGTTGGGACTAGCGGGGGAAGAGACCCAGTACTTC
-	TRBV20-1	-	TRBJ1-1	CSARGGGEAFF	TGCAGTGCTAGAGGGGGGGGTGAAGCTTTCTTT
once	TRBV19	TRBD2	TRBJ2-1	CATGGLAGVSFNEQFF	TGTGCCACCGGCGGACTAGCGGGAGTGTCATTCAATGAGCAGTTCTTC
once	TRBV9	-	TRBJ2-3	CASSKRSTGNTDTQYF	TGTGCCAGCAGCAAACGATCTACAGGGAACACAGATACGCAGTATTTT
-	TRBV7-8	-	TRBJ2-4	CASSLALIGLAKNIQYF	TGTGCCAGCAGCTTAGCCCTAATTGGGCTAGCCAAAAACATTCAGTACTTC
-	TRBV6-5	-	TRBJ1-1	CASSYNHKNTEAFF	TGTGCCAGCAGTTACAACCACAAAAACACTGAAGCTTTCTTT
-	TRBV4-3	TRBD2	TRBJ2-3	CASSQYARRSGSADTQYF	TGCGCCAGCAGCCAATATGCGAGACGCAGCGGGAGCGCAGATACGCAGTATTTT
-	TRBV9	-	TRBJ1-4	CASTGPREGNEKLFF	TGTGCCAGCACTGGTCCCCGGGAAGGTAATGAAAAACTGTTTTTT
-	TRBV7-7	-	TRBJ2-3	CASSLERTDTQYF	TGTGCCAGCAGCTTGGAGCGCACAGATACGCAGTATTTT
once	TRBV18	-	TRBJ1-5	CASSLRAAGNGNQPQHF	TGTGCCAGCTCATTAAGGGCGGCGGGGAACGGCAATCAGCCCCAGCATTTT
few	TRBV2	-	TRBJ1-1	CASERENTEAFF	TGTGCCAGCGAAAGAGAGAACACTGAAGCTTTCTTT
once	TRBV12-3/TRBV12-4	-	TRBJ1-3	CASGPPTGNTIYF	TGTGCCAGCGGGCCACCCACTGGAAACACCATATATTTT
-	TRBV7-2	-	TRBJ2-6	CASRTTGIGANVLTF	TGTGCCAGCAGAACAACAGGGATCGGGGCCAACGTCCTGACTTTC
-	TRBV10-3	-	TRBJ1-5	CAISEVGGSNQPQHF	TGTGCCATCAGTGAAGTGGGGGGGAGCAATCAGCCCCAGCATTTT
few	TRBV4-3	-	TRBJ1-2	CASSQDRDIRGYTF	TGCGCCAGCAGCCAAGATCGGGACATAAGGGGCTACACCTTC
-	TRBV6-2/TRBV6-3	TRBD2	TRBJ2-3	CASSYPIEGRGGRTDTQYF	TGTGCCAGCAGTTACCCTATAGAAGGGCGGGGGGGCCGGACAGATACGCAGTATTTT
-	TRBV5-1	-	TRBJ2-3	CASSLLGAKQYTQYF	TGCGCCAGCAGCTTGTTGGGGGCCAAACAATATACGCAGTATTTT
-	TRBV6-2/TRBV6-3	TRBD1	TRBJ1-5	CASSTRQGRNQPQHF	TGTGCCAGCAGTACTCGACAGGGTCGTAATCAGCCCCAGCATTTT
-	TRBV6-5	TRBD1	TRBJ2-3	CASSGTGREDTQYF	TGTGCCAGCAGCGGGACAGGGAGGGAAGATACGCAGTATTTT
-	TRBV5-1	-	TRBJ1-5	CASSRDGGNQPQHF	TGCGCCAGCAGTCGCGACGGAGGGAATCAGCCCCAGCATTTT
once	TRBV27	TRBD2	TRBJ2-1	CASSPTPATSPYNEQFF	TGTGCCAGCAGCCCTACTCCAGCGACTAGCCCCTACAATGAGCAGTTCTTC
-	TRBV6-4	-	TRBJ1-5	CASSNSPF	TGTGCCAGCAGTAATTCCCCGTTT
-	TRBV19	TRBD1	TRBJ1-6	CASRRRDRDSPLHF	TGTGCCAGTAGACGCCGGGACAGAGATTCACCCCTCCACTTT
-	TRBV5-1	TRBD2	TRBJ2-3	CASSAPLAGAADTQYF	TGCGCCAGCAGCGCCCCATTAGCGGGGGCGGCTGATACGCAGTATTTT
few	TRBV11-2	TRBD1	TRBJ1-4	CASSKGQGDSEKLFF	TGTGCCAGCAGCAAAGGACAGGGTGACTCGGAAAAACTGTTTTTT
-	TRBV12-3/TRBV12-4	-	TRBJ1-1	CASSLSQYTEAFF	TGTGCCAGCAGTTTATCCCAATACACTGAAGCTTTCTTT
-	TRBV3-1/TRBV3-2	TRBD2	TRBJ2-5	CASSRMAGGQGTQYF	TGTGCCAGCAGCCGTATGGCGGGGGGGCAGGGGACCCAGTACTTC
-	TRBV25-1	-	TRBJ1-5	CASSEPGQPGGQPQHF	TGTGCCAGCAGTGAACCTGGACAGCCGGGAGGGCAGCCCCAGCATTTT
-	TRBV21-1	-	TRBJ2-3	CASSRRESTQSYNTDTQYF	TGTGCCAGCAGCCGCAGGGAATCAACCCAATCGTACAACACAGATACGCAGTATTTT
-	TRBV9	TRBD1	TRBJ1-3	CASSVVPGQGSGNTIYF	TGTGCCAGCAGCGTAGTCCCGGGACAGGGGTCTGGAAACACCATATATTTT
-	TRBV24-1	TRBD1	TRBJ2-6	CATSAPTGTGNLGAGANVLTF	TGTGCCACCAGTGCCCCTACCGGGACAGGGAATTTAGGAGCTGGGGCCAACGTCCTGACTTTC
few	TRBV7-9	-	TRBJ2-1	CATKRGSGNEQFF	TGTGCCACCAAGAGAGGGAGCGGCAATGAGCAGTTCTTC
once	TRBV4-3	TRBD2	TRBJ2-1	CASSQGLAGGRQFF	TGCGCCAGCAGCCAAGGACTAGCGGGGGGGCGTCAGTTCTTC
-	TRBV19	-	TRBJ1-2	CASSIVGRNYGYTF	TGTGCCAGTAGTATAGTGGGCAGAAACTATGGCTACACCTTC
-	TRBV5-1	-	TRBJ1-2	CASSLPPDYGYTF	TGCGCCAGCAGCTTGCCCCCGGACTATGGCTACACCTTC
-	TRBV5-1	-	TRBJ1-5	CASSLEADNQPQHF	TGCGCCAGCAGCTTGGAGGCGGACAATCAGCCCCAGCATTTT
few	TRBV7-2	TRBD2	TRBJ2-5	CASSLVALAGGIRETQYF	TGTGCCAGCAGCTTAGTCGCCCTAGCGGGTGGAATACGGGAGACCCAGTACTTC
-	TRBV21-1	-	TRBJ2-3	CASSKGISGRAGGPDTQYF	TGTGCCAGCAGCAAAGGCATTAGCGGGAGGGCCGGGGGCCCAGATACGCAGTATTTT
-	TRBV7-2	-	TRBJ1-1	CASSASPGLNTEAFF	TGTGCCAGCAGCGCGTCTCCAGGGCTGAACACTGAAGCTTTCTTT
-	TRBV27	-	TRBJ2-1	CASSHPPGLHNEQFF	TGTGCCAGTTCGCACCCGCCGGGACTCCACAATGAGCAGTTCTTC
-	TRBV5-4	-	TRBJ2-1	CASSLAFSSYNEQFF	TGTGCCAGCAGCCTAGCGTTCAGCTCCTACAATGAGCAGTTCTTC
once	TRBV5-6	-	TRBJ2-2	CASSGGSGELFF	TGTGCCAGCAGCGGGGGGAGCGGGGAGCTGTTTTTT
few	TRBV5-4	-	TRBJ2-6	CASSLDSFSGANVLTF	TGTGCCAGCAGCTTGGACAGTTTCTCTGGGGCCAACGTCCTGACTTTC
-	TRBV29-1	-	TRBJ1-1	CSVGRGDTEAFF	TGCAGCGTTGGCAGGGGAGACACTGAAGCTTTCTTT
once	TRBV6-1	TRBD2	TRBJ2-3	CASSEGNSGPSTDTQYF	TGTGCCAGCAGTGAAGGGAATAGCGGGCCTAGCACAGATACGCAGTATTTT
-	TRBV4-3	TRBD2	TRBJ2-1	CASSHVAGGINEQFF	TGCGCCAGCAGCCACGTAGCGGGAGGGATAAATGAGCAGTTCTTC